This T cell receptor beta chain was identified during a study of CD8+ T cells in alopecia areata. As for the study in general: Tofacitinib was taken orally by treated patients, and the dose was 5 to 10 mg twice daily.

Treatment given: oral pan-JAK inhibitor, 5-10 mg twice daily. TCR sequencing used cDNA made by reverse transcription of extracted RNA. Generated by immunoSEQ multiplex PCR, the TCRdb table keeps only in-frame clones and is missing some. The data show about 120,000 clones, roughly 50% seen once. In the case of this clone: Antigen unknown.

CDR1 and CDR2 (germline): SNHLY, FYNNEI. Between the trimmed V and J ends, which lost 5 bases and 5 bases, there was a span of 17 bases. The CDR3 loop spans 15 amino acids. The study, taken as a whole, reports: Lesional tissue from the scalp (especially in alopecia totalis/universalis) showed higher clonality than normal scalp. Since there was just one nonresponder, nobody can yet say how baseline CD8+ expansion ties to response. Scalp sequencing captures resident alphabeta T cells of normal skin too.

The starting material was CD8+ T cells sorted from blood, obtained at week 4, from a patient treated with tofacitinib. This receptor was identified in a human donor with alopecia areata. The J gene is TRBJ2-3, the V gene TRBV2; D is perhaps TRBD1 (6 bases). In nucleotides, the CDR3 is TGTGCCAGCAGTTCTCTAGGGACGGACAGAGATACGCAGTATTTT. As protein: CASSSLGTDRDTQYF.